The source of this T cell receptor (beta chain) is a study of cytomegalovirus exposure and HLA in healthy donors. Study-level results: Immune exposure information comprised only CMV serostatus. Among CMV-associated TCR beta chains, most appeared HLA-restricted in a later analysis.

To note about this clone: Its antigen remains unidentified.

13 Jbeta primers and 60 Vbeta primers were used for the PCR. In the original workflow: In a later analysis, the count reached 80 million or so unique TCR beta chains, with 8.5 million to 14 million shared. TCRdb keeps only in-frame clones here, not all; method: immunoSEQ multiplex PCR. V and J calls and clone size are copied from that table; D and trimming were computed from the DNA. The sample includes around 87,000 clones, over 75% of them seen just once. The CDR3 totals 13 residues. The V end was cut by 0 bases, the J end by 3 bases, with 9 bases between. Per the germline V gene, CDR1 is SQVTM and CDR2 is ANQGSEA.

This TCR was sampled from a girl aged 2 to 9 in good health and CMV-seropositive. V usage is TRBV29-1 and J usage is TRBJ2-7; tentatively, D is TRBD1 (5 bases). Sequencing was done on a sample of PBMCs. The DNA for the CDR3 is TGCAGCGTTGAAGATCCCAGGGACTACGAGCAGTACTTC. The encoded protein is CSVEDPRDYEQYF.